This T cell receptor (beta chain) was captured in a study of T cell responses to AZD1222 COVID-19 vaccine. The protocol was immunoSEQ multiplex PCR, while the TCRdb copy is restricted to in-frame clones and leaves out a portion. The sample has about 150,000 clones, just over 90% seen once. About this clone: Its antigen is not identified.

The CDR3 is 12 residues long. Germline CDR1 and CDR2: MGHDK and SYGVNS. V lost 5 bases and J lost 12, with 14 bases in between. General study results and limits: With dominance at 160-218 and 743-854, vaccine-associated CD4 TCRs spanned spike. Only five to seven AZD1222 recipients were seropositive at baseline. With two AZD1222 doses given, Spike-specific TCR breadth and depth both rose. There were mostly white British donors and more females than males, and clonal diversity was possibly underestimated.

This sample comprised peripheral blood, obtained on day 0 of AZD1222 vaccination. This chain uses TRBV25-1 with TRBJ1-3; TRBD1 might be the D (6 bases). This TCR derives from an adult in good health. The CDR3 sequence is CASSLGGANIYF. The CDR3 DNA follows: TGTGCCAGCAGTTTGGGGGGCGCGAACATATATTTT.